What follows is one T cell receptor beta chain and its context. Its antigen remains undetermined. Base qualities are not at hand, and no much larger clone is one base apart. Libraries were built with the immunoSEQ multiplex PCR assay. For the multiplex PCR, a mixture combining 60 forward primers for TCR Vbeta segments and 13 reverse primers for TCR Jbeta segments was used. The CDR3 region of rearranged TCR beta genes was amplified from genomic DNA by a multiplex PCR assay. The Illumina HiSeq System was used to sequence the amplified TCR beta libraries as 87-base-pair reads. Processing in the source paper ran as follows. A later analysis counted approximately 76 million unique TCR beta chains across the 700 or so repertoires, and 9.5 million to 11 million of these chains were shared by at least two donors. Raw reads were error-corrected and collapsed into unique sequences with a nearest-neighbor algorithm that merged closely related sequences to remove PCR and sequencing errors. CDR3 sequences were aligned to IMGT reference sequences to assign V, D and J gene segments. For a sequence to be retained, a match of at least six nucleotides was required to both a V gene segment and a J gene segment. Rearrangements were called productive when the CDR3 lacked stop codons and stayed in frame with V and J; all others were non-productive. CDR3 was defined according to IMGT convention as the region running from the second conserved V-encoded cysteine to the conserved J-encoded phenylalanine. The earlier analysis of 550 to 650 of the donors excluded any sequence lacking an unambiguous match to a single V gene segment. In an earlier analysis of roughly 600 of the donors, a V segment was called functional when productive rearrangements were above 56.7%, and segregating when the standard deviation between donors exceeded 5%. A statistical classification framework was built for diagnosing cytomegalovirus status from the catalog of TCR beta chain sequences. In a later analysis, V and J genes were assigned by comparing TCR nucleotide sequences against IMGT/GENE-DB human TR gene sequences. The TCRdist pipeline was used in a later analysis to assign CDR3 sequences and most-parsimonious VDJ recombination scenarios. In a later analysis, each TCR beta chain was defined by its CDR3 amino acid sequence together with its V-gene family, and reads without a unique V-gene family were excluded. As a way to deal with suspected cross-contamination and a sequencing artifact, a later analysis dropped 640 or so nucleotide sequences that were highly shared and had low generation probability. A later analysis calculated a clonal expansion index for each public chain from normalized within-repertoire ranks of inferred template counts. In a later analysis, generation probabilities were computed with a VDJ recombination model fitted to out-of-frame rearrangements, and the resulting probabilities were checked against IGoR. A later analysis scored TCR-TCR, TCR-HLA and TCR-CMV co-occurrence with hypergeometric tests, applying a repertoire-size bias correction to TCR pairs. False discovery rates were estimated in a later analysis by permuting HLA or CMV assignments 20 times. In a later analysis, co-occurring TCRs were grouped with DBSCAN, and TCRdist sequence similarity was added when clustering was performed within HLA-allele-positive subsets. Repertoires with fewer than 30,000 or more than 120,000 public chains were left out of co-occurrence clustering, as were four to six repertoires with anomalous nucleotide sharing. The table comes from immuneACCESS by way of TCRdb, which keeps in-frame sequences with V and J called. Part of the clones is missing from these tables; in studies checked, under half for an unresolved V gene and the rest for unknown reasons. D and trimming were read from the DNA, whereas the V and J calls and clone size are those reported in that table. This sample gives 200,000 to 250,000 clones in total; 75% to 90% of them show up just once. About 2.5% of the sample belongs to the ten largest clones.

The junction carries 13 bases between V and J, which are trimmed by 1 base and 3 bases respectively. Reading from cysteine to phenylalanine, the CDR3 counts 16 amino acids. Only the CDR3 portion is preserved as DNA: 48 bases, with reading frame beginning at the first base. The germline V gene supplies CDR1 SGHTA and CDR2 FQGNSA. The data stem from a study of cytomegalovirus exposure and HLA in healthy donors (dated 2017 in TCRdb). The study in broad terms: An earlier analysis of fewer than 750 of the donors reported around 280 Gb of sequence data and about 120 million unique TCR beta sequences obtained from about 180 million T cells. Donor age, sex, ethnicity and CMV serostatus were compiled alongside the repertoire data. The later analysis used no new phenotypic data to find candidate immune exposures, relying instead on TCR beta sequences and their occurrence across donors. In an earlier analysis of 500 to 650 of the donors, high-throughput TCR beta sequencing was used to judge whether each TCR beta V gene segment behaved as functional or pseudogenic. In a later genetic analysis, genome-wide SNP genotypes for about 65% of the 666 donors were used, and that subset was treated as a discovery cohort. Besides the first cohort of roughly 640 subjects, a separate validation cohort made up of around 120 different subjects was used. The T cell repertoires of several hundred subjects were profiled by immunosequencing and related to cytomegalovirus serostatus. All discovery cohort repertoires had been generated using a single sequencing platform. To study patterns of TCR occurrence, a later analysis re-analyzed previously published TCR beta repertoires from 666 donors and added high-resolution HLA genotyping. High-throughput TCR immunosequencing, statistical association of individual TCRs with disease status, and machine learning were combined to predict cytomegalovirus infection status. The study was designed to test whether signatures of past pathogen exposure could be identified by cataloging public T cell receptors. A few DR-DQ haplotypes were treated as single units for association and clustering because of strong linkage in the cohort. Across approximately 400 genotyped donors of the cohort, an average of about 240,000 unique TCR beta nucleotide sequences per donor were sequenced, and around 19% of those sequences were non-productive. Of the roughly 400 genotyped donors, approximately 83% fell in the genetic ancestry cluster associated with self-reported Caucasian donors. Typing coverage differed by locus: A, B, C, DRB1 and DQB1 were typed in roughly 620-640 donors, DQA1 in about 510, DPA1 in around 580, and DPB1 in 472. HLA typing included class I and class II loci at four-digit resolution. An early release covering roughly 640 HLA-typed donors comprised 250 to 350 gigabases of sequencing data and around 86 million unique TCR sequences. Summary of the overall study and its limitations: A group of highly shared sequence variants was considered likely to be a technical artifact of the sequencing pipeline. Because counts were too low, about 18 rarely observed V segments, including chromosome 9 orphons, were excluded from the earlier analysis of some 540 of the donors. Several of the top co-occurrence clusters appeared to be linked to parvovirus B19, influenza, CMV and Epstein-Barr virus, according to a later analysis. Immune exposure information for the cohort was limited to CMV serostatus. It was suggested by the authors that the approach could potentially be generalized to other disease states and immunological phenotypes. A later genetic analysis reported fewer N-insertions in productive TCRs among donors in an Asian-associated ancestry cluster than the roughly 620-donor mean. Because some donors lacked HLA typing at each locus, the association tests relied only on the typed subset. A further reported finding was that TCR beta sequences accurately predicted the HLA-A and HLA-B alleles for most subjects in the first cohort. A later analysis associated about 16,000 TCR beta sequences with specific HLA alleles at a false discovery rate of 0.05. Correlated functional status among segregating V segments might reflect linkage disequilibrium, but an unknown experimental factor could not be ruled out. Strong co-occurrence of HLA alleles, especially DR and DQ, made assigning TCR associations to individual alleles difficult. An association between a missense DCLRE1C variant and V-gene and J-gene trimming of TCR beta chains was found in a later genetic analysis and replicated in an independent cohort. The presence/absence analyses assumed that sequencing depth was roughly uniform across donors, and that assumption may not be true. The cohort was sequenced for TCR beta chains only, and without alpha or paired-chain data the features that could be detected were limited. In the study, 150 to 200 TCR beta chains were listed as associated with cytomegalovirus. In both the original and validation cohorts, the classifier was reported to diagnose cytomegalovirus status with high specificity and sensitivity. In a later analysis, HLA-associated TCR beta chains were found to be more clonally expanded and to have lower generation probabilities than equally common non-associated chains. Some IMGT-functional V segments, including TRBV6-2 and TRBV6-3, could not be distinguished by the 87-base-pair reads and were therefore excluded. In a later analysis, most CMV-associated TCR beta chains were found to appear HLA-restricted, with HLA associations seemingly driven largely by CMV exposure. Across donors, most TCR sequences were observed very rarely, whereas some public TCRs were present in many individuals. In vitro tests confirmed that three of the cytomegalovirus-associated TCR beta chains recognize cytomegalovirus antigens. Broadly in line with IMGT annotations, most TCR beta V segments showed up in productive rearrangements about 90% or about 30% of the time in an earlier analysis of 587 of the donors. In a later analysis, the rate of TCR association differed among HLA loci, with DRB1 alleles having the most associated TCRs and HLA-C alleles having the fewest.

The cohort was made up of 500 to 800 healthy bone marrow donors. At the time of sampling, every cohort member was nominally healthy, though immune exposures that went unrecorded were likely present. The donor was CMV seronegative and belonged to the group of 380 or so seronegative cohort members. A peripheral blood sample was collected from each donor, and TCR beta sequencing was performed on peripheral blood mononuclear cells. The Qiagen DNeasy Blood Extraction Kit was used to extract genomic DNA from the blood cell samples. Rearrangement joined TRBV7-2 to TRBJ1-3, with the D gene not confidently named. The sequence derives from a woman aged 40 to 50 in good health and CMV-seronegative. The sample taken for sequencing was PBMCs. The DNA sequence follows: TGTGCCAGCAGCTTAGACAGTCAGGCCCTTGGAAACACCATATATTTT. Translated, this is CASSLDSQALGNTIYF.